The text below deals with one TCR beta chain. Which antigen it targets is not known. Base-call qualities are not available, and no considerably larger clone is one nucleotide away. CDR1 and CDR2 are read off the germline V gene (reference sequence) as DFQATT and SNEGSKA. Trimming accounts for 0 bases at V and 1 base at J, while the number of junction bases matched to no gene is 15. The CDR3 goes from the cysteine to the phenylalanine over 20 residues. The sequence is cut down to CDR3 DNA, 60 bases in frame from base 1. The record originates from a study of CD8 T cells in ankylosing spondylitis (dated 2017 in TCRdb). With respect to the entire study: The study set out to find disease-linked TCR variants by profiling T cell receptor beta repertoires in ankylosing spondylitis patients and healthy donors. In total, the full study cohort was made up of about 99 healthy donors and about two dozen ankylosing spondylitis patients. Samples of peripheral blood were taken, and for ankylosing spondylitis patients, synovial fluid was collected as well.

Sequencing used an Illumina HiSeq 2500. Quantitative 5'-RACE with molecular barcodes was the method used to prepare the TCR beta libraries. Regarding the original processing steps: To identify disease-linked TCR variants, a new computational method was used, one built on a probabilistic model of VDJ rearrangement. TCRdb handled the public reads itself, with Q25 trimming in fastp and clone calling in MiXCR, and kept productive beta chains. Every distinct CDR3 protein forms one entry, paired with its most common genes and DNA. Here the V and J calls rest on TCRdb's processing, not on the authors' analysis. Here the sample has 200,000 to 250,000 distinct CDR3 sequences; 6% to 8.5% occur a single time. In total, the top ten clones hold 14% of the sample. Study-wide conclusions, independent of this receptor: In peripheral blood, the disease-linked clones were found at relatively low frequencies and had a CD8+ phenotype. The disease-linked clones were reported to be significantly enriched in matched synovial fluid samples from ankylosing spondylitis patients. Some TCR beta motif variants had previously been reported in synovial fluid and blood of reactive arthritis patients, which suggested common disease-initiation mechanisms. Blood from ankylosing spondylitis patients appeared to be characterized by a TCR beta motif composed of under 10 highly homologous amino acid variants.

The chain uses TRBV20-1 and TRBJ2-6; TRBD1 fits 7 bases in the junction. Sequenced input: blood, either unsorted or a sorted T cell fraction (not recorded which). The sequence derives from a male donor with ankylosing spondylitis. Here the CDR3 is given as CSARDDRDRRWGSGANVLTF. The nucleotide sequence reads as follows: TGCAGTGCTAGAGACGACAGGGATAGAAGGTGGGGGTCTGGGGCCAACGTCCTGACTTTC.